The sample holds a few counts of the clone carrying this TCR beta chain. Its antigen is still unknown. The data stem from a study of shared clonotypes between healthy human individuals. Whole-study results and caveats: Represented diversity, genetic and exposure-history alike, was limited by few donors.

TCRdb's table, derived via immunoSEQ multiplex PCR, lists solely in-frame clones and lacks some. Of some 2.3 million clones in the sample, approximately 95% are singletons; the top ten hold 0.39%. The specimen sequenced was naive CD4+ T cells from PBMCs. The sample's subset: CD45RA+ positively selected. The sequence was obtained from a man younger than 30 in good health. Some clones in this sample may be carry-over from other donors' samples.

CDR3 in amino acids: CASSITGSTEAFF. DNA of the CDR3: TGTGCCAGCAGCATCACAGGGAGCACTGAAGCTTTCTTT. The J gene is TRBJ1-1, the V gene TRBV2, with a weak D call TRBD1 (6 bases). The CDR3 loop spans 13 amino acids. CDR1 is SNHLY and CDR2 is FYNNEI in the germline V gene. Trimming removed 6 bases from V and 4 bases from J, with 12 bases in between.